The 8 T cell receptor beta chains presented below share a single source sample, sequenced in a study of T cell responses to AZD1222 COVID-19 vaccine. Measured with immunoSEQ multiplex PCR; TCRdb has only the in-frame clones, and not every one. The sample holds approximately 260,000 clones, roughly 93% seen once. The sequenced sample was peripheral blood, obtained on day 0 of AZD1222 vaccination. The receptor source for this set is an adult in good health.

This chain uses TRBV5-1 with TRBJ2-7; TRBD1 agrees at 7 bases. The CDR3 extends over 13 amino acids. V shed 4 bases and J 5 bases; nucleotides not matched to a gene: 6. Per the germline V gene, CDR1 is SGHRS and CDR2 is YFSETQ. The CDR3 sequence: CASSQTGNNEQYF. The CDR3 DNA reads as TGCGCCAGCAGCCAGACAGGGAACAACGAGCAGTACTTC. The whole variable domain, remainder taken from reference TRBV5-1 and TRBJ2-7, is KAGVTQTPRYLIKTRGQQVTLSCSPISGHRSVSWYQQTPGQGLQFLFEYFSETQRNKGNFPGRFSGRQFSNSRSEMNVSTLELGDSALYLCASSQTGNNEQYFGPGTRLTVT.

J is TRBJ2-7 and V is TRBV7-8, with D perhaps given as TRBD1 or TRBD2 (5 bases each). Germline assignment: CDR1 SGHVS and CDR2 FQNEAQ. Trimming took 2 bases from V and 0 from J, leaving 11 bases between them. The CDR3 length is 15 residues. DNA of the CDR3: TGTGCCAGCAGCTTAAGGTACGGGGCCTCCTACGAGCAGTACTTC. Its protein is CASSLRYGASYEQYF.

The chain joins TRBV3-1 (or the pseudogene TRBV3-2) to TRBJ2-7, with D possibly matching TRBD2 (5 bases). CDR1 LGHDT and CDR2 YNNKEL come from the germline V gene (reference sequence). This CDR3 comprises 13 residues. Trimming took off 1 base at V and 4 bases at J, with 8 bases between the two ends. The CDR3 spells CASSQASGYEQYF. In nucleotides, the CDR3 is TGTGCCAGCAGCCAAGCCTCGGGGTACGAGCAGTACTTC.

The chain combines TRBV6-5 with TRBJ2-7, with 9 bases identical to TRBD2. The CDR3 totals 15 residues. Germline values: CDR1 MNHEY, CDR2 SVGAGI. V shed 0 bases, J shed 2 bases, and the junction held 2 bases outside the gene matches. CDR3 sequence: CASSYSQRGAYEQYF. For the CDR3, the DNA is TGTGCCAGCAGTTACTCACAGCGGGGGGCCTACGAGCAGTACTTC.

V and J are TRBV24-1 and TRBJ2-3, with TRBD2 matching 9 bases. The CDR3 is 17 residues long. V gave up 1 base and J gave up 2 bases; unmatched junction bases: 6. Germline lookup yields CDR1 KGHDR and CDR2 SFDVKD. The CDR3 bases are TGTGCCACCAGTGATTTCGGGCCTAGCGGGGCCACAGATACGCAGTATTTT. It yields the protein CATSDFGPSGATDTQYF.

This chain uses TRBV28 with TRBJ1-6, with a possible D match to TRBD1 (5 bases). The CDR3 totals 15 residues. Trimming left V 10 bases short and J 6 bases short, with 19 bases between. Germline V gives CDR1 MDHEN, CDR2 SYDVKM. CDR3 residues: CATGATGRINSPLHF. In DNA, the CDR3 is TGTGCCACTGGCGCTACGGGACGGATTAATTCACCCCTCCACTTT.

The chain recombines TRBV24-1 with TRBJ2-7, with 11 bases aligning to TRBD2. The germline V gene encodes CDR1 KGHDR and CDR2 SFDVKD. The CDR3 consists of 16 residues. Trimming removed 2 bases from V and 5 bases from J; junction bases left unmatched: 7. The CDR3 DNA is TGTGCCACCAGTGATTCTACTAGCGGGAGCTTGAACGAGCAGTACTTC. As protein: CATSDSTSGSLNEQYF.

The chain couples TRBV7-2 to TRBJ1-4; D remains ambiguous. Trimming took off 11 bases at V and 2 bases at J, with 9 bases between the two ends. The CDR3 totals 12 residues. From germline, CDR1 is SGHTA and CDR2 FQGNSA. The CDR3 reads CAAGRTNEKLFF. In nucleotides, the CDR3 is TGTGCCGCCGGCCGCACTAATGAAAAACTGTTTTTT.